These T cell receptor beta chains were read from a single sample in a study of blood T cell repertoires in COVID-19. Clones were read by immunoSEQ multiplex PCR, and TCRdb kept only the in-frame ones, dropping some. The profile covers 300,000 to 450,000 clones, with roughly 90% appearing a single time and about 3% taken by the ten largest. Sequencing was done on a sample of peripheral blood. The receptors were sampled from a woman aged 30 to 39 with COVID-19, enrolled during active disease. Both conserved end residues are part of each CDR3. The D gene is left open where the match is weak. Only part of the rows carry a size: once, few, many, or a class if the clone is expanded.

clone size,CDR3 length,V gene,J gene,D gene,CDR3 protein,CDR3 DNA
.,14,TRBV6-6,TRBJ2-3,.,CATRDTLMVDTQYF,TGTGCCACTCGGGACACCCTTATGGTCGATACGCAGTATTTT
.,17,TRBV19,TRBJ2-5,TRBD2,CASSKGTSGGARETQYF,TGTGCCAGTAGTAAGGGGACTAGCGGGGGGGCAAGAGAGACCCAGTACTTC
.,16,TRBV6-2/TRBV6-3,TRBJ2-5,TRBD1,CASSFTEGANQETQYF,TGTGCCAGCAGCTTCACCGAGGGGGCCAACCAAGAGACCCAGTACTTC
.,13,TRBV7-8,TRBJ1-1,.,CASSPSGSTEAFF,TGTGCCAGCAGCCCTAGCGGAAGCACTGAAGCTTTCTTT
.,16,TRBV24-1,TRBJ2-1,TRBD2,CATSELSGAGKNEQFF,TGTGCCACCAGTGAACTTAGCGGGGCGGGGAAGAATGAGCAGTTCTTC
.,15,TRBV7-9,TRBJ1-4,TRBD1,CASGPGTGFNEKLFF,TGTGCCAGCGGACCCGGGACAGGCTTTAATGAAAAACTGTTTTTT
.,16,TRBV3-1/TRBV3-2,TRBJ2-2,TRBD2,CASSSLLASGTGELFF,TGTGCCAGCAGCTCTCTGCTGGCTAGCGGGACCGGGGAGCTGTTTTTT
.,14,TRBV5-4,TRBJ1-1,.,CASSLMGGGTEAFF,TGTGCCAGCAGCTTGATGGGGGGGGGCACTGAAGCTTTCTTT
few,14,TRBV27,TRBJ1-5,TRBD1,CASSTRQGGQPQHF,TGTGCCAGCAGTACGCGACAGGGCGGCCAGCCCCAGCATTTT
.,14,TRBV2,TRBJ2-3,.,CASSGGPGTDTQYF,TGTGCCAGCAGCGGGGGGCCCGGCACAGATACGCAGTATTTT
once,13,TRBV21-1,TRBJ1-4,.,CASSKTRDEKLFF,TGTGCCAGCAGCAAAACCCGGGATGAAAAACTGTTTTTT
.,18,TRBV7-2,TRBJ1-3,TRBD1,CASSLEGPQGAHGNTIYF,TGTGCCAGCAGCTTAGAAGGGCCCCAGGGGGCGCATGGAAACACCATATATTTT
.,14,TRBV11-2,TRBJ1-2,.,CASSTEGQWNGYTF,TGTGCCAGCAGTACCGAAGGACAATGGAATGGCTACACCTTC
.,17,TRBV28,TRBJ1-2,TRBD1,CASSLASGRTGIYGYTF,TGTGCCAGCAGTTTAGCCTCAGGGAGGACAGGGATTTATGGCTACACCTTC
.,15,TRBV10-3,TRBJ1-5,.,CAISADTGTGQPQHF,TGTGCCATCAGTGCGGATACAGGAACGGGTCAGCCCCAGCATTTT
.,12,TRBV2,TRBJ2-5,.,CASRQLEETQYF,TGTGCCAGCAGGCAGCTAGAAGAGACCCAGTACTTC
.,13,TRBV12-5,TRBJ2-5,.,CASSDSNQETQYF,TGTGCTAGTTCGGACAGCAACCAAGAGACCCAGTACTTC
.,16,TRBV18,TRBJ1-4,.,CASSTGTAATNEKLFF,TGTGCCAGCTCAACAGGGACGGCAGCAACTAATGAAAAACTGTTTTTT
.,14,TRBV7-2,TRBJ2-5,.,CASSLAAGQETQYF,TGTGCCAGCAGCTTAGCGGCAGGGCAAGAGACCCAGTACTTC